A selection of T cell receptor beta chains follows, all from one sample in a study of early T cells in non-severe SARS-CoV-2 infection. TCRdb re-called the 5' RACE reads with MiXCR, one entry per CDR3 protein. The sample yields tens of thousands of distinct CDR3 sequences, less than 9.5% seen once. This specimen was whole blood, taken at baseline. The receptors stem from an adult who was a healthcare worker with PCR-confirmed SARS-CoV-2 infection or an uninfected control (not recorded which). CDR3s include the opening cysteine and the closing phenylalanine or tryptophan. The D gene is left open where the match is weak. The size field is filled for only some rows; it gives once, few, many or a size class.

len: 16
v_gene: TRBV20-1
abundance: few
d_gene: TRBD2
j_gene: TRBJ2-1
CDR3nt: TGCAGTGCTAGAAGAGTTGTAGCGGGGTTCTACAATGAGCAGTTCTTC
CDR3aa: CSARRVVAGFYNEQFF

len: 11
v_gene: TRBV12-3/TRBV12-4
abundance: -
d_gene: -
j_gene: TRBJ2-7
CDR3nt: TGTGCCAGCAGCCGGAGCCACGAGCAGTACTTC
CDR3aa: CASSRSHEQYF

len: 15
v_gene: TRBV11-2
abundance: -
d_gene: -
j_gene: TRBJ2-2
CDR3nt: TGTGCCAGCAGCTACCTGATGGGGGACACCGGGGAGCTGTTTTTT
CDR3aa: CASSYLMGDTGELFF

len: 14
v_gene: TRBV27
abundance: -
d_gene: TRBD1
j_gene: TRBJ2-2
CDR3nt: TGTGCCAGCAGTTCGGGACAGTTCACCGGGGAGCTGTTTTTT
CDR3aa: CASSSGQFTGELFF

len: 16
v_gene: TRBV7-6
abundance: -
d_gene: -
j_gene: TRBJ1-2
CDR3nt: TGTGCCAGCAGCTTAGCCCGTAGGGGACGCACCTATGGCTACACCTTC
CDR3aa: CASSLARRGRTYGYTF

len: 14
v_gene: TRBV27
abundance: -
d_gene: -
j_gene: TRBJ2-3
CDR3nt: TGTGCCAGCAGTTCAACCGACAGCACAGATACGCAGTATTTT
CDR3aa: CASSSTDSTDTQYF

len: 12
v_gene: TRBV29-1
abundance: few
d_gene: -
j_gene: TRBJ2-7
CDR3nt: TGCAGCGTTGAACCCACAGGGTCCGAGCAGTACTTC
CDR3aa: CSVEPTGSEQYF

len: 16
v_gene: TRBV11-2
abundance: many
d_gene: TRBD1
j_gene: TRBJ2-1
CDR3nt: TGTGCCAGCAGCGAACAGGGGGCGACCCATTACAATGAGCAGTTCTTC
CDR3aa: CASSEQGATHYNEQFF

len: 17
v_gene: TRBV12-3/TRBV12-4
abundance: few
d_gene: TRBD2
j_gene: TRBJ2-1
CDR3nt: TGTGCCAGCAGTTTAGGGCTAGCGGGAGAGTATAACAATGAGCAGTTCTTC
CDR3aa: CASSLGLAGEYNNEQFF

len: 14
v_gene: TRBV18
abundance: -
d_gene: -
j_gene: TRBJ1-3
CDR3nt: TGTGCCAGCTCACCGAGGCCCGAGGGAAACACCATATATTTT
CDR3aa: CASSPRPEGNTIYF

len: 15
v_gene: TRBV12-3/TRBV12-4
abundance: many
d_gene: -
j_gene: TRBJ1-5
CDR3nt: TGTGCCAGCAGTTTATACGGACTTAGCAATCAGCCCCAGCATTTT
CDR3aa: CASSLYGLSNQPQHF

len: 16
v_gene: TRBV2
abundance: many
d_gene: -
j_gene: TRBJ2-2
CDR3nt: TGTGCCAGCAGTGTTGAAGGCAGTACGAACACCGGGGAGCTGTTTTTT
CDR3aa: CASSVEGSTNTGELFF

len: 15
v_gene: TRBV11-2
abundance: -
d_gene: TRBD1
j_gene: TRBJ2-7
CDR3nt: TGTGCCAGCAGCTCAAGGGGGACAGGATCCTACGAGCAGTACTTC
CDR3aa: CASSSRGTGSYEQYF

len: 15
v_gene: TRBV6-6
abundance: few
d_gene: -
j_gene: TRBJ2-2
CDR3nt: TGTGCCAGCATCTTGGACGGCCAAAAAGCCGGGGAGCTGTTTTTT
CDR3aa: CASILDGQKAGELFF

len: 16
v_gene: TRBV12-3/TRBV12-4
abundance: medium-sized
d_gene: -
j_gene: TRBJ2-1
CDR3nt: TGTGCCAGCAGTTACGCCATGGGGGAACGGGACAATGAGCAGTTCTTC
CDR3aa: CASSYAMGERDNEQFF

len: 17
v_gene: TRBV20-1
abundance: -
d_gene: -
j_gene: TRBJ2-3
CDR3nt: TGCAGTGTGCCGGGGTCGAGGGGGAGTGGGAAAGCAGATACGCAGTATTTT
CDR3aa: CSVPGSRGSGKADTQYF

len: 15
v_gene: TRBV20-1
abundance: many
d_gene: -
j_gene: TRBJ2-1
CDR3nt: TGCAGTGCTCGGACAGCCTTTAACTCCTACAATGAGCAGTTCTTC
CDR3aa: CSARTAFNSYNEQFF

len: 11
v_gene: TRBV10-3
abundance: few
d_gene: -
j_gene: TRBJ1-1
CDR3nt: TGTGCCATCAGTGGTGACAGAAAAGCTTTCTTT
CDR3aa: CAISGDRKAFF

len: 16
v_gene: TRBV19
abundance: many
d_gene: -
j_gene: TRBJ2-1
CDR3nt: TGTGCCAGTAGTCGTTCACCGATTCCCTCCTACAATGAGCAGTTCTTC
CDR3aa: CASSRSPIPSYNEQFF

len: 16
v_gene: TRBV5-4
abundance: few
d_gene: -
j_gene: TRBJ2-7
CDR3nt: TGTGCCAGCAGCGGGGATAGAAGCGGATGGGCCTACGAGCAGTACTTC
CDR3aa: CASSGDRSGWAYEQYF

len: 15
v_gene: TRBV4-2
abundance: many
d_gene: -
j_gene: TRBJ1-5
CDR3nt: TGTGCCAGCAGCCAAAGTCAGGGTAGCAATCAGCCCCAGCATTTT
CDR3aa: CASSQSQGSNQPQHF

len: 16
v_gene: TRBV3-1
abundance: few
d_gene: TRBD1
j_gene: TRBJ2-7
CDR3nt: TGTGCCAGCAGCCAAACGGACGGGACAGGCTCCTACGAGCAGTACTTC
CDR3aa: CASSQTDGTGSYEQYF

len: 14
v_gene: TRBV6-2/TRBV6-3
abundance: few
d_gene: TRBD2
j_gene: TRBJ2-1
CDR3nt: TGTGCCAGCAGTCGGACTAGCTTCTACAATGAGCAGTTCTTC
CDR3aa: CASSRTSFYNEQFF

len: 15
v_gene: TRBV7-2
abundance: many
d_gene: TRBD2
j_gene: TRBJ2-1
CDR3nt: TGTGCCAGCAGCTTAGTGGGCGGGAGTGGTAATGAGCAGTTCTTC
CDR3aa: CASSLVGGSGNEQFF

len: 14
v_gene: TRBV18
abundance: -
d_gene: -
j_gene: TRBJ1-3
CDR3nt: TGTGCCAGCTCAACCCAGACGGCAGGAAACACCATATATTTT
CDR3aa: CASSTQTAGNTIYF

len: 16
v_gene: TRBV19
abundance: few
d_gene: TRBD2
j_gene: TRBJ2-1
CDR3nt: TGTGCCAGTAGTCCAAGGACTAGCGGTACTGAGAGTGAGCAGTTCTTC
CDR3aa: CASSPRTSGTESEQFF

len: 15
v_gene: TRBV28
abundance: many
d_gene: TRBD1
j_gene: TRBJ1-3
CDR3nt: TGTGCCAGCAGCCCGACAGGGACAGGCGGAAACACCATATATTTT
CDR3aa: CASSPTGTGGNTIYF

len: 15
v_gene: TRBV28
abundance: -
d_gene: TRBD1
j_gene: TRBJ2-7
CDR3nt: TGTGCCAGCAGACCACGGGGACAGGGAGCCTACGAGCAGTACTTC
CDR3aa: CASRPRGQGAYEQYF

len: 16
v_gene: TRBV9
abundance: -
d_gene: TRBD2
j_gene: TRBJ2-1
CDR3nt: TGTGCCAGCAGCGACTCTCTTGGGACTACCGTAAATGAGCAGTTCTTC
CDR3aa: CASSDSLGTTVNEQFF

len: 17
v_gene: TRBV4-1
abundance: -
d_gene: -
j_gene: TRBJ1-4
CDR3nt: TGCGCCAGCAGCCAAGATTCCGGCGCAGCAACTAATGAAAAACTGTTTTTT
CDR3aa: CASSQDSGAATNEKLFF

len: 15
v_gene: TRBV6-6
abundance: -
d_gene: -
j_gene: TRBJ1-6
CDR3nt: TGTGCCAGCAGTTACCCCGACTCCTATAATTCACCCCTCCACTTT
CDR3aa: CASSYPDSYNSPLHF

len: 14
v_gene: TRBV6-2/TRBV6-3
abundance: few
d_gene: -
j_gene: TRBJ2-2
CDR3nt: TGTGCCAGCAGGATTCGAGGGAACACCGGGGAGCTGTTTTTT
CDR3aa: CASRIRGNTGELFF

len: 14
v_gene: TRBV11-1
abundance: many
d_gene: TRBD2
j_gene: TRBJ2-3
CDR3nt: TGTGCCAGCAGCTCGGGGGGGGGCACAGATACGCAGTATTTT
CDR3aa: CASSSGGGTDTQYF

len: 17
v_gene: TRBV6-5
abundance: many
d_gene: -
j_gene: TRBJ2-6
CDR3nt: TGTGCCAGCAGTCCACGGGTCTTTGGGGCGGGGGCCAACGTCCTGACTTTC
CDR3aa: CASSPRVFGAGANVLTF

len: 14
v_gene: TRBV21-1
abundance: many
d_gene: -
j_gene: TRBJ2-7
CDR3nt: TGTGCCAGCAGCCATCGGACTGGGACCTACGAGCAGTACTTC
CDR3aa: CASSHRTGTYEQYF

len: 16
v_gene: TRBV5-1
abundance: few
d_gene: TRBD2
j_gene: TRBJ2-2
CDR3nt: TGCGCCAGCAGCTTCAGAGCGGGAGGCTACACCGGGGAGCTGTTTTTT
CDR3aa: CASSFRAGGYTGELFF

len: 15
v_gene: TRBV27
abundance: -
d_gene: -
j_gene: TRBJ1-5
CDR3nt: TGTGCCACCGCACCCCTCGGGAGTAGCAATCAGCCCCAGCATTTT
CDR3aa: CATAPLGSSNQPQHF

len: 17
v_gene: TRBV3-1
abundance: -
d_gene: TRBD2
j_gene: TRBJ2-1
CDR3nt: TGTGCCAGCAGCCAAGTTTGGGTAGCGGGAGGCCGCAATGAGCAGTTCTTC
CDR3aa: CASSQVWVAGGRNEQFF

len: 14
v_gene: TRBV6-5
abundance: few
d_gene: -
j_gene: TRBJ2-5
CDR3nt: TGTGCCAGCAGTTACCTGTCAGCGCAAGAGACCCAGTACTTC
CDR3aa: CASSYLSAQETQYF

len: 17
v_gene: TRBV5-5
abundance: few
d_gene: TRBD2
j_gene: TRBJ2-1
CDR3nt: TGTGCCAGCAGGGATGATACGAGGGCTAGCGGGAGGATTGAGCAGTTCTTC
CDR3aa: CASRDDTRASGRIEQFF

len: 14
v_gene: TRBV7-9
abundance: few
d_gene: -
j_gene: TRBJ2-2
CDR3nt: TGTGCCAGCAGCCCCACATATGACACCGGGGAGCTGTTTTTT
CDR3aa: CASSPTYDTGELFF

len: 11
v_gene: TRBV20-1
abundance: many
d_gene: -
j_gene: TRBJ2-1
CDR3nt: TGCAGTGCTTCGCGAGAGGAACGGAAGTTCTTC
CDR3aa: CSASREERKFF

len: 16
v_gene: TRBV11-2
abundance: -
d_gene: -
j_gene: TRBJ2-1
CDR3nt: TGTGCCAGCAGCTTAGACCCGACAACAACCTACAATGAGCAGTTCTTC
CDR3aa: CASSLDPTTTYNEQFF

len: 16
v_gene: TRBV2
abundance: many
d_gene: TRBD2
j_gene: TRBJ2-1
CDR3nt: TGTGCCAGCAGTGAATCGGGACTAGCGGGAGGGGATGAGCAGTTCTTC
CDR3aa: CASSESGLAGGDEQFF

len: 17
v_gene: TRBV7-9
abundance: -
d_gene: -
j_gene: TRBJ2-1
CDR3nt: TGTGCCAGCAGCTTAGCGGGGATCAGTGGGATCTACAATGAGCAGTTCTTC
CDR3aa: CASSLAGISGIYNEQFF